The 13 T cell receptor beta chains reported below all come from one sample, sequenced in a study of cytomegalovirus exposure and HLA in healthy donors. The PCR made use of 60 Vbeta and 13 Jbeta primers. Here immunoSEQ multiplex PCR was the method, and the copy in TCRdb shows in-frame clones only, minus some. The data contain nearly 110,000 clones, more than 65% of them singletons. The sequenced material came from PBMCs. The receptors come from a woman aged 45-65 years in good health and CMV-seropositive.

The J gene is TRBJ1-5, the V gene TRBV6-5; 10 bases are shared with TRBD1. V gave up 4 bases and J gave up 4 bases; unmatched junction bases: 7. The germline gives CDR1 MNHEY, CDR2 SVGAGI. The CDR3 consists of 16 residues. The CDR3 DNA reads as TGTGCCAGCAGTTTAAGCGACAGGGGGCTAAATCAGCCCCAGCATTTT. Translated, it gives CASSLSDRGLNQPQHF.

The chain has TRBV5-1 and TRBJ1-4; D not certain. V lost 7 bases to trimming and J lost 6 bases, with 13 bases between them. The CDR3 has 13 residues. CDR1 SGHRS and CDR2 YFSETQ come from the germline V gene. CDR3 region: CASAGAADEKLFF. CDR3 DNA: TGCGCCAGCGCGGGCGCGGCGGATGAAAAACTGTTTTTT.

The count of this clone is one. J is TRBJ2-7 and V is TRBV13, with D maybe TRBD2 (5 bases). In germline, CDR1 is PRHDT, CDR2 FYEKMQ (reference sequence). V was trimmed by 5 bases and J by 5 bases, leaving 13 bases between them. The CDR3 runs 13 residues. CDR3 loop: CASSRRDVNEQYF. CDR3 sequence (DNA): TGTGCCAGCAGCAGACGGGATGTGAACGAGCAGTACTTC.

This clone was seen just once. The J gene is TRBJ2-7, the V gene TRBV7-8; 7 bases fit TRBD1. Germline trimming cut 1 base from V and 2 bases from J; bases unmatched to any gene: 5. The germline gives CDR1 SGHVS, CDR2 FQNEAQ. The CDR3 consists of 15 residues. The CDR3 sequence is CASSLGEGTAYEQYF. In nucleotides, the CDR3 is TGTGCCAGCAGCTTAGGAGAGGGGACAGCCTACGAGCAGTACTTC.

This clone was observed once. The V call is TRBV5-5, the J call TRBJ1-5; 7 positions match TRBD1. After removal of 0 bases from V and 7 bases from J, the junction contained 7 bases not matched to a gene. The CDR3 covers 15 residues. Germline values: CDR1 SGHKS, CDR2 YYEKEE (reference sequence). CDR3 sequence: CASSLGGGAQQPQHF. CDR3 nucleotides: TGTGCCAGCAGCTTGGGAGGGGGCGCGCAGCAGCCCCAGCATTTT. The full variable domain, its missing parts supplied by reference TRBV5-5 and TRBJ1-5, is DAGVTQSPTHLIKTRGQQVTLRCSPISGHKSVSWYQQVLGQGPQFIFQYYEKEERGRGNFPDRFSARQFPNYSSELNVNALLLGDSALYLCASSLGGGAQQPQHFGDGTRLSIL.

The chain recombines TRBV7-9 with TRBJ1-4, with 7 bases aligning to TRBD1. The CDR3 sequence is 18 residues long. Losses at the gene ends were 4 bases for V and 0 bases for J; bases not matched to a gene: 11. CDR1 and CDR2 (germline): SEHNR, FQNEAQ (reference sequence). This CDR3 reads CASSSTKGTDTTNEKLFF. CDR3 bases: TGTGCCAGCAGCTCCACTAAGGGGACAGACACAACTAATGAAAAACTGTTTTTT.

The chain carries TRBV7-9 and TRBJ2-7; D ambiguous. Trimming took 4 bases from V and 3 from J, leaving 16 bases between them. Germline-derived CDR1 and CDR2 are SEHNR and FQNEAQ (reference sequence). The CDR3 loop spans 15 amino acids. CDR3 in DNA: TGTGCCAGCAGCTCCGCGAGAACGCTTCACTACGAGCAGTACTTC. Its translation: CASSSARTLHYEQYF.

J is TRBJ2-2 and V is TRBV9; 11 bases fit TRBD1. The CDR3 sequence is 16 residues long. Germline CDR1 is SGDLS and CDR2 is YYNGEE. Trimming removed 4 bases from V and 4 bases from J; junction bases left unmatched: 6. CDR3 residues: CASSLGQGASTGELFF. CDR3 coding DNA: TGTGCCAGCAGCTTAGGACAGGGGGCGTCCACCGGGGAGCTGTTTTTT.

The chain carries TRBV19 and TRBJ1-1; D gene uncertain. CDR1 and CDR2 (germline): LNHDA, SQIVND (reference sequence). CDR3 size: 13 residues. Trimming shortened V by 9 bases and J by 3 bases, and 14 bases separated the two germline ends. CDR3 sequence: CASKLEAYTEAFF. The CDR3 DNA reads as TGTGCCAGCAAACTTGAAGCCTACACTGAAGCTTTCTTT.

V and J are TRBV18 and TRBJ1-6, with D tentatively TRBD1 (6 bases). Trimming left V 5 bases short and J 10 bases short, with 12 bases between. The CDR3 covers 13 residues. CDR1 is KGHSH and CDR2 is LQKENI in the germline V gene. CDR3 protein: CASSAGTNSPLHF. Written as DNA, the CDR3 is TGTGCCAGCTCAGCAGGGACAAACTCACCCCTCCACTTT.

The chain joins TRBV15 to TRBJ1-5; D uncertain. The CDR3 is 15 amino acids. Per the germline V gene, CDR1 is LNHNV and CDR2 is YYDKDF (reference sequence). Trimming removed 3 bases from V and 0 bases from J, with 9 bases in between. CDR3 bases: TGTGCCACCAGCAGCGGAGTTTATAGCAATCAGCCCCAGCATTTT. Translating gives CATSSGVYSNQPQHF.

The J gene is TRBJ2-7, the V gene TRBV28; TRBD1 might be the D (5 bases). The CDR3 has 13 amino acids. Trimming stripped 7 bases from V and 1 base from J, with 11 bases between. Germline V gene data show CDR1 as MDHEN and CDR2 as SYDVKM. CDR3 protein: CASNLKGSYEQYF. As DNA, the CDR3 is TGTGCCAGCAATCTTAAGGGGTCCTACGAGCAGTACTTC. Supplemented by reference TRBV28 and TRBJ2-7, the full variable domain reads DVKVTQSSRYLVKRTGEKVFLECVQDMDHENMFWYRQDPGLGLRLIYFSYDVKMKEKGDIPEGYSVSREKKERFSLILESASTNQTSMYLCASNLKGSYEQYFGPGTRLTVT.

This clone was counted a few times. The sample carries other DNA sequences with the same CDR3. The genes are TRBV7-9 and TRBJ2-6; D not resolved. Trimming removed 5 bases at V and 0 bases at J, with 5 bases between. Germline lookup yields CDR1 SEHNR and CDR2 FQNEAQ (reference sequence). The CDR3 totals 14 residues. CDR3 bases: TGTGCCAGCAGCCCCATCTCTGGGGCCAACGTCCTGACTTTC. This encodes CASSPISGANVLTF. Using reference TRBV7-9 and TRBJ2-6 for the parts outside the CDR3, the full variable domain is DTGVSQNPRHKITKRGQNVTFRCDPISEHNRLYWYRQTLGQGPEFLTYFQNEAQLEKSRLLSDRFSAERPKGSFSTLEIQRTEQGDSAMYLCASSPISGANVLTFGAGSRLTVL.